This T cell receptor beta chain was recorded in a study of blood T cells in healthy people across ages (dated by TCRdb to about 2015). Background for the entire study: In model experiments, template switching captured about one uniquely barcoded TCR beta cDNA molecule for every two T cells. Using deep sequencing normalized with unique cDNA molecular identifiers, the study measured how TCR beta repertoire diversity changes with age. The donors were divided into four age groups: young (average around 16 years), middle-aged (about 40), aged (approximately 62) and long-lived (roughly 82). To avoid experimental bias, donors of different ages were spread randomly across the sequencing lanes. Two additional independent replicas of 1 million unique cDNA reads from the same blood draw were analyzed for two donors (one aged 18 to 29 and one aged 80 or older).

Trimming takes 4 bases from V and 4 bases from J, and the germline ends sit 7 bases apart. The germline V gene (reference sequence) supplies CDR1 SEHNR and CDR2 FQNEAQ. From its cysteine to its phenylalanine, the CDR3 spans 12 amino acids. Just the 36-base CDR3 DNA is kept, in frame starting at base 1. This clonotype was found a few times. Its target antigen remains unknown. No base quality values were provided; no much bigger clone lies one nucleotide off. Findings and caveats that apply to the study as a whole: Estimates of total diversity from one million sequenced T cells were regarded as lower bounds and underestimates. Donor CMV infection status was unknown, potentially confounding age-related changes in expanded clonotypes. A strong correlation was found between observed TCR beta diversity and the percentage of naive T cells measured by flow cytometry. Bulk unsorted PBMC profiling prevented conclusive comparison of naive and antigen-experienced compartments. Compared with the aged group, the long-lived group had more naive CD4+ T cells, fewer expanded clones and increased TCR diversity, suggesting age selection. Observed TCR beta diversity per million T cells fell roughly linearly with age, and a significant reduction was already apparent by age around 40.

Library method: 5' RACE. Sequencer: Illumina HiSeq 2500. The second PCR ran for roughly 6 to 11 cycles and used a J-beta primer mix along with a sample-barcoded 5' primer. A unique molecular identifier was introduced onto each TCR beta cDNA molecule by a template-switch 5' adaptor carrying 12 random nucleotides. Each sample yielded at least 2.5 million CDR3-containing paired-end reads. First-strand cDNA was synthesized from all RNA with the Mint cDNA synthesis kit, primed by a TRBC-specific oligonucleotide. All cDNA was treated with uracil-DNA glycosylase and then went through a first 18-cycle PCR with the universal primers M1SS and BC2_uni_R. The authors' analysis ran thus. Each sample was normalized by randomly selecting 1 million high-quality reads, each carrying a distinct molecular identifier. Instead of being binned into consensus sequences, reads with shared molecular identifiers were discarded. CDR3 identification, clonotype clustering and error correction used MiTCR with a Q25 quality threshold and the strictest error-elimination algorithm. Lower-bound total TCR beta diversity was estimated with a nonparametric unseen species model using Euler transformation. TCRdb's own reprocessing of the public reads used fastp at Q25 and MiXCR and kept productive beta chains. Identical CDR3 protein sequences are pooled into one entry, listed with their most common genes and DNA. The V and J calls and clone size come from TCRdb's table, not from the authors' own analysis. This sample has around 1,500,000 distinct CDR3 sequences in its table, and about 28% of those were observed once. Together, the top ten hold approximately 7.7% of the sample.

The roughly 37 donors, aged roughly 6 to 90 years, were systemically healthy Caucasian individuals from Russia. Around 10 milliliters of peripheral blood were collected from each donor into EDTA-treated Vacutainer tubes. Ficoll-Paque density-gradient centrifugation was used to isolate PBMCs, with at least 7 million per sample. Trizol reagent was used to extract total RNA from the PBMCs, yielding at least 5 micrograms per sample. For every donor, an aliquot of PBMCs went through flow cytometry to measure the percentages of naive CD45RAhigh/CD27high T cells. Sequencing was performed on blood. The chain employs TRBV7-9 and TRBJ1-2; the D gene is unclear. The sequence was collected from a woman in her 30s in good health. The CDR3 reads as follows: CASSSRIYGYTF. The bases are TGTGCCAGCAGCTCCAGGATCTATGGCTACACCTTC.